Presented here are 14 T cell receptor beta chains from one specimen sequenced in a study of blood T cell repertoires in COVID-19. Profiled with immunoSEQ multiplex PCR; TCRdb holds only in-frame clones, not every one. The sample shows hundreds of thousands of clones, around 90% of them seen only once. The material sequenced was peripheral blood. The receptors stem from a man aged 18 to 30 with active or convalescent COVID-19.

The V and J genes are TRBV13 and TRBJ1-5; D is uncertain. This CDR3 has 14 residues. The V and J ends lost 0 bases and 10 bases respectively, with 13 bases between them. Germline V lookup: CDR1 PRHDT, CDR2 FYEKMQ (reference sequence). This CDR3 reads CASSLGRSSSPQHF. In DNA, the CDR3 is TGTGCCAGCAGCTTAGGGCGGTCAAGCAGTCCCCAGCATTTT. Drawing the rest from reference TRBV13 and TRBJ1-5, the complete variable domain is AAGVIQSPRHLIKEKRETATLKCYPIPRHDTVYWYQQGPGQDPQFLISFYEKMQSDKGSIPDRFSAQQFSDYHSELNMSSLELGDSALYFCASSLGRSSSPQHFGDGTRLSIL.

DNA for the CDR3: TGTGCCAGCATGGAGGGTGTTCAGAACATTCAGTACTTC. Translated, it gives CASMEGVQNIQYF. V usage is TRBV25-1 and J usage is TRBJ2-4, with a weak D call TRBD2 (6 bases). V was cut by 7 bases and J by 7 bases, with 14 bases left in between. From germline, CDR1 is MGHDK and CDR2 SYGVNS. The CDR3 runs 13 residues.

V is TRBV4-1 and J is TRBJ2-7; 9 bases are shared with TRBD2. Germline CDR1 and CDR2: MGHRA and YSYEKL. The CDR3 sequence is 16 residues long. After removal of 2 bases from V and 2 bases from J, the junction contained 7 bases not matched to a gene. The CDR3 nucleotides are TGCGCCAGCAGCCAATCGGTAGCGGGGGTGCCCTACGAGCAGTACTTC. Its protein is CASSQSVAGVPYEQYF.

The chain employs TRBV7-2 and TRBJ2-2; 8 bases line up with TRBD2. CDR3 size: 15 residues. V lost 5 bases to trimming and J lost 5 bases; unmatched junction nucleotides: 7. Germline V gene lookup returns CDR1 SGHTA and CDR2 FQGNSA. The CDR3 spells CASSPRGLVTGELFF. The CDR3 coding sequence is TGTGCCAGCAGCCCCCGGGGACTAGTTACCGGGGAGCTGTTTTTT.

This clone was seen once. V is TRBV12-3 or TRBV12-4 and J is TRBJ2-7, with TRBD1 as a possible D gene (6 bases). The CDR3 spans 13 residues. The V end was cut by 5 bases, the J end by 6 bases, with 14 bases between. In DNA form, the CDR3 reads TGTGCCAGCAGTCTCCAGACAGGCCTCGAGCAGTACTTC. As protein: CASSLQTGLEQYF.

V usage is TRBV29-1 and J usage is TRBJ1-2; TRBD1 matches at 8 bases. CDR1 is SQVTM, CDR2 ANQGSEA, per germline. The CDR3 sequence is 14 residues long. With V trimmed by 6 bases and J by 4 bases, 10 bases remained unmatched. The CDR3 sequence is CSVPQGGDFYGYTF. The CDR3 nucleotides are TGCAGCGTCCCACAGGGGGGGGATTTCTATGGCTACACCTTC. The complete variable domain, with remaining parts taken from reference TRBV29-1 and TRBJ1-2, reads SAVISQKPSRDICQRGTSLTIQCQVDSQVTMMFWYRQQPGQSLTLIATANQGSEATYESGFVIDKFPISRPNLTFSTLTVSNMSPEDSSIYLCSVPQGGDFYGYTFGSGTRLTVV.

The chain recombines TRBV9 with TRBJ1-6; 9 nucleotides line up with TRBD1. The CDR3 sequence is 16 residues long. From germline, CDR1 is SGDLS and CDR2 YYNGEE. The V segment lost 0 bases and the J segment 10 bases; nucleotides outside the gene matches: 8. CDR3 amino acids: CASSVDGTGYSSPLHF. CDR3 nucleotide sequence: TGTGCCAGCAGCGTAGACGGGACAGGGTACAGCTCACCCCTCCACTTT.

J is TRBJ1-5 and V is TRBV7-8; 8 positions match TRBD1. Germline V lookup: CDR1 SGHVS, CDR2 FQNEAQ. The V and J ends lost 5 bases and 2 bases, in that order; junction bases with no gene match: 8. The CDR3 runs to 16 residues. The CDR3 here is CASSPDRGRGNQPQHF. DNA for the CDR3: TGTGCCAGCAGCCCAGACAGGGGTCGAGGCAATCAGCCCCAGCATTTT.

This chain uses TRBV15 with TRBJ2-7; possibly TRBD1 for D (6 bases). Germline V lookup: CDR1 LNHNV, CDR2 YYDKDF (reference sequence). V dropped 1 base and J dropped 4 bases, with 14 bases sitting between them. CDR3 length: 15 residues. Here the CDR3 reads CATSRVGASLYEQYF. DNA for the CDR3: TGTGCCACCAGCAGAGTGGGGGCGTCCCTATACGAGCAGTACTTC.

V usage is TRBV9 and J usage is TRBJ2-7; D gene uncertain. CDR1 and CDR2 from the germline V gene are SGDLS and YYNGEE. V was pared by 1 base and J by 0 bases, with 11 bases between. The CDR3 extends over 15 amino acids. The CDR3 sequence is CASSVRPSGSYEQYF. CDR3 DNA sequence: TGTGCCAGCAGCGTACGTCCGTCAGGCTCCTACGAGCAGTACTTC.

The chain has TRBV5-1 and TRBJ2-2; D unresolved. Trimming removed 9 bases from V and 5 bases from J, with 11 bases in between. Germline CDR1 SGHRS, CDR2 YFSETQ. This CDR3 is built from 12 residues. CDR3 sequence reads: CATSVGTGELFF. The CDR3 bases are TGCGCCACCTCTGTCGGGACCGGGGAGCTGTTTTTT.

This chain connects TRBV6-2 or TRBV6-3 to TRBJ1-1, with TRBD1 matching 8 bases. The CDR3 is made up of 14 amino acids. J was trimmed by 5 bases and V by 5 bases; bases with no gene match: 7. From germline, CDR1 is MNHEY and CDR2 SVGEGT. The CDR3 DNA is TGTGCCAGCAGTAGTGGACAGGGAGATACTGAAGCTTTCTTT. Translation: CASSSGQGDTEAFF.

Only one count was recorded for this clone. DNA of the CDR3: TGTGCCAGCAGCGTAGTCGTCAGGGGCGGCACTGAAGCTTTCTTT. As protein: CASSVVVRGGTEAFF. The rearrangement joins TRBV9 to TRBJ1-1; a weak D match, TRBD1 (6 bases). The ends were cut back, 0 bases at V and 4 bases at J, with 13 bases in the middle. Germline V lookup: CDR1 SGDLS, CDR2 YYNGEE. CDR3 size: 15 residues.

The gene calls are TRBV9 and TRBJ1-2, with 9 bases that match TRBD1. Germline CDR1 and CDR2: SGDLS and YYNGEE. The CDR3 runs 13 residues. V was pared by 3 bases and J by 8 bases, with 5 bases of the junction left unmatched. The CDR3 sequence: CASSGTGGRGYTF. Here the CDR3 DNA reads TGTGCCAGCAGCGGAACAGGGGGCCGGGGCTACACCTTC. The full variable domain, with the rest looked up from reference TRBV9 and TRBJ1-2, is DSGVTQTPKHLITATGQRVTLRCSPRSGDLSVYWYQQSLDQGLQFLIQYYNGEERAKGNILERFSAQQFPDLHSELNLSSLELGDSALYFCASSGTGGRGYTFGSGTRLTVV.